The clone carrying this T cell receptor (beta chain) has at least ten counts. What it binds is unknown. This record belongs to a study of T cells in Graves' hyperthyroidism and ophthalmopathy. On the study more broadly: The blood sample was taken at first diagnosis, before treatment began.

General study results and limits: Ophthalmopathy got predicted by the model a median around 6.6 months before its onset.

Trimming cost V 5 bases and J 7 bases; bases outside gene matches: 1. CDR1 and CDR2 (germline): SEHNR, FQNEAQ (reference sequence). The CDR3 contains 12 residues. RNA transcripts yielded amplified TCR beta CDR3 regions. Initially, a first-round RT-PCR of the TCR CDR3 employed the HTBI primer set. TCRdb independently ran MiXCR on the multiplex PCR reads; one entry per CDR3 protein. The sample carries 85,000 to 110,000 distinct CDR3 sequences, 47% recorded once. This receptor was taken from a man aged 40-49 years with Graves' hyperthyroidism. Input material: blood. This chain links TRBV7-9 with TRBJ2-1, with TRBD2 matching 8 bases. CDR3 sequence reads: CASSRGGNEQFF. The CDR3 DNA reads TGTGCCAGCAGCCGGGGGGGAAATGAGCAGTTCTTC.